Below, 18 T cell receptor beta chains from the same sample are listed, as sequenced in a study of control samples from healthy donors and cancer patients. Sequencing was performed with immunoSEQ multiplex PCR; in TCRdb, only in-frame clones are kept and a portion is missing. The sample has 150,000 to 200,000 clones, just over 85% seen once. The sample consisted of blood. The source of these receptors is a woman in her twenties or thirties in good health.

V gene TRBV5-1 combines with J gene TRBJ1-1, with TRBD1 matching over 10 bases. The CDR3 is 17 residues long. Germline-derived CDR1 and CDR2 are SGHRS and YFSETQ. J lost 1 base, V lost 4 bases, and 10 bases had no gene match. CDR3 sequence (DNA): TGCGCCAGCAGCCTCGGGCCGGGACAGGGGAAGAACACTGAAGCTTTCTTT. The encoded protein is CASSLGPGQGKNTEAFF.

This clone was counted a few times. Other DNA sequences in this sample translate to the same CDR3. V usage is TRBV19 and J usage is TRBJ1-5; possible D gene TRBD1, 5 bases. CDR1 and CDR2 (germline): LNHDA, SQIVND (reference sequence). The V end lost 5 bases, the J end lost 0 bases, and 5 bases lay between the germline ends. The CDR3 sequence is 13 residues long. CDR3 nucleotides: TGTGCCAGTAGTGGGGGTAGCAATCAGCCCCAGCATTTT. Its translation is CASSGGSNQPQHF.

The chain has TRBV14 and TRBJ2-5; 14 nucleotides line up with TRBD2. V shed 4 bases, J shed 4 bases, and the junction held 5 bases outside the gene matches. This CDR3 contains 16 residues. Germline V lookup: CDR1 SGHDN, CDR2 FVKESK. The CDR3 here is CASSPGTSGRGETQYF. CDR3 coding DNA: TGTGCCAGCAGCCCTGGGACTAGCGGGAGAGGAGAGACCCAGTACTTC.

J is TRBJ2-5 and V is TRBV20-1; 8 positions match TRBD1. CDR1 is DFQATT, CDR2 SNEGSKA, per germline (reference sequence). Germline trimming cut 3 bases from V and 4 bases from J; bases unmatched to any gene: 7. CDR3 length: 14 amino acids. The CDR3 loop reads CSASSGGSRETQYF. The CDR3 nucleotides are TGCAGTGCTAGTTCAGGGGGCTCTAGAGAGACCCAGTACTTC.

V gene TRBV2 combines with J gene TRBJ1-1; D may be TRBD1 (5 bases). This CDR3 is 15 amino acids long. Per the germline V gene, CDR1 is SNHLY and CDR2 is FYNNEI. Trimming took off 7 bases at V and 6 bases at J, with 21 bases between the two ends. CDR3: CASTEPLRGGSEAFF. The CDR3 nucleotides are TGTGCCAGCACAGAACCTTTGCGGGGCGGATCTGAAGCTTTCTTT. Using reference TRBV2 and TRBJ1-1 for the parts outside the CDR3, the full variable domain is EPEVTQTPSHQVTQMGQEVILRCVPISNHLYFYWYRQILGQKVEFLVSFYNNEISEKSEIFDDQFSVERPDGSNFTLKIRSTKLEDSAMYFCASTEPLRGGSEAFFGQGTRLTVV.

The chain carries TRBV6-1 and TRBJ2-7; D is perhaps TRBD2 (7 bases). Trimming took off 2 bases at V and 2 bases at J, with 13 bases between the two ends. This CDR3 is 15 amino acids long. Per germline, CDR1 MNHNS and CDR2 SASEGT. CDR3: CASSEYGGPPYEQYV. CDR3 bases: TGTGCCAGCAGTGAATACGGGGGGCCCCCCTACGAGCAGTACGTC.

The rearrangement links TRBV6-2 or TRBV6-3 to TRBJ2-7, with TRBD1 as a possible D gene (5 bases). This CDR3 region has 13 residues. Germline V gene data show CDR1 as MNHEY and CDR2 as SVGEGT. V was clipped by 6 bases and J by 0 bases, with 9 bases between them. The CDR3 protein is CASSPQGSYEQYF. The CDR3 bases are TGTGCCAGCAGCCCCCAGGGCTCCTACGAGCAGTACTTC.

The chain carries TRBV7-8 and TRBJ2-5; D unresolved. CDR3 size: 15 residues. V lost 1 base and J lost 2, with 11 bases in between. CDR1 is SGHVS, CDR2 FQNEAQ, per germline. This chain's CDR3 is CASSLGRIRQETQYF. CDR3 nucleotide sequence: TGTGCCAGCAGCTTAGGTCGGATTAGACAAGAGACCCAGTACTTC.

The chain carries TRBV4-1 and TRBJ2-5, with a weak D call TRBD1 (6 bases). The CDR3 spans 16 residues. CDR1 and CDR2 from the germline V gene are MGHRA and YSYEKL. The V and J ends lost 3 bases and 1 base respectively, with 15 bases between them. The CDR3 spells CASSQAAGVLQETQYF. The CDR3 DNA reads TGCGCCAGCAGCCAGGCCGCAGGGGTACTCCAAGAGACCCAGTACTTC.

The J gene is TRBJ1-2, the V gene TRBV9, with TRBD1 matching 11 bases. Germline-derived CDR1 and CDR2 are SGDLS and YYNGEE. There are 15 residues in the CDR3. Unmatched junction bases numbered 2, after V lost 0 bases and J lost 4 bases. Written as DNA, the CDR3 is TGTGCCAGCAGCGTAGGAGGGACAGGGGGCTATGGCTACACCTTC. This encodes CASSVGGTGGYGYTF. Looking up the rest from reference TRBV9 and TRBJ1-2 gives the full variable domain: DSGVTQTPKHLITATGQRVTLRCSPRSGDLSVYWYQQSLDQGLQFLIQYYNGEERAKGNILERFSAQQFPDLHSELNLSSLELGDSALYFCASSVGGTGGYGYTFGSGTRLTVV.

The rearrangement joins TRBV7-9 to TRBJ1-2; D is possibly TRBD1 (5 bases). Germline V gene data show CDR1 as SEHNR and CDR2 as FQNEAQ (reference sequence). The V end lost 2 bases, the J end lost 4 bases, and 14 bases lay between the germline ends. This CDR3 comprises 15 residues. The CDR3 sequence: CASSLSLGPSYGYTF. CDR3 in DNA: TGTGCCAGCAGCTTATCTTTGGGGCCCTCCTATGGCTACACCTTC.

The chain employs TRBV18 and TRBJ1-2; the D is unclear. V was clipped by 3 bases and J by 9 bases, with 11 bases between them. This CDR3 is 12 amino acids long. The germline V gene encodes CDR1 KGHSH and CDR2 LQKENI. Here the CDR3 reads CASSPGQERYTF. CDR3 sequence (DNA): TGTGCCAGCTCACCCGGGCAGGAACGCTACACCTTC.

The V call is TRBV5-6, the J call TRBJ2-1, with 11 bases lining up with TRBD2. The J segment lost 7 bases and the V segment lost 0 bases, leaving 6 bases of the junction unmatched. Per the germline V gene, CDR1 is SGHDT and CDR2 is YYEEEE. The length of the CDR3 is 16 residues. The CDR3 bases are TGTGCCAGCAGCTTGGGATTGGGACTAGCGGATAATGAGCAGTTCTTC. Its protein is CASSLGLGLADNEQFF.

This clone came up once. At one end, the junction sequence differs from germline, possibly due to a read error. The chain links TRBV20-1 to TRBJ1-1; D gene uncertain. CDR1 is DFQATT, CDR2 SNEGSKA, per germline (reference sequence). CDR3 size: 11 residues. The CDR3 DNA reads TGCAGTGCCAGAGCGAACACTGAAGCTTTCTTT. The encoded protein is CSARANTEAFF.

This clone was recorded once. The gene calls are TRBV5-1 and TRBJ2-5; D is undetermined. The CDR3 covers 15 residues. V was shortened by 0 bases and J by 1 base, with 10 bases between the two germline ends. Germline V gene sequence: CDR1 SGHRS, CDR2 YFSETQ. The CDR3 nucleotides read TGCGCCAGCAGCTTGGAGGCGGCAACCCAAGAGACCCAGTACTTC. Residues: CASSLEAATQETQYF.

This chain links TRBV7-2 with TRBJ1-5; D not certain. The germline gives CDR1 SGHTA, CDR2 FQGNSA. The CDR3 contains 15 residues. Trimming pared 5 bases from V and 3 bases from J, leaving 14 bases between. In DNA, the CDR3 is TGTGCCAGCAGCAAAAGCGGCAGGAACAATCAGCCCCAGCATTTT. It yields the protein CASSKSGRNNQPQHF. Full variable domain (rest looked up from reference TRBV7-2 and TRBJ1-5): GAGVSQSPSNKVTEKGKDVELRCDPISGHTALYWYRQSLGQGLEFLIYFQGNSAPDKSGLPSDRFSAERTGGSVSTLTIQRTQQEDSAVYLCASSKSGRNNQPQHFGDGTRLSIL.

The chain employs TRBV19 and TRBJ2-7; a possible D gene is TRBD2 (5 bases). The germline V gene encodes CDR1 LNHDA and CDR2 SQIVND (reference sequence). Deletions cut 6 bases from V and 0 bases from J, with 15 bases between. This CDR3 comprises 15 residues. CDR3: CASSLWFGISYEQYF. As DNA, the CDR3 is TGTGCCAGTAGCCTGTGGTTCGGGATCTCCTACGAGCAGTACTTC.

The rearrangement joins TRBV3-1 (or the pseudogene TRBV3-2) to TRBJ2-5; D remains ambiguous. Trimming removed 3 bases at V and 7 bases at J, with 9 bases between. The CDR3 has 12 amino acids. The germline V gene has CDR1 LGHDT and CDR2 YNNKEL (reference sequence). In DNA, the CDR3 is TGTGCCAGCAGCCAGCCTTCATTGACCCAGTACTTC. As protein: CASSQPSLTQYF.